Presented here are 16 T cell receptor beta chains from one specimen sequenced in a study of immune cell composition in non-small cell lung cancer. Normal lung was taken at the farthest possible site, at least 3 cm from tumour. The assay was immunoSEQ multiplex PCR, and TCRdb's table has in-frame clones only and misses some. The data hold several thousand clones, with approximately 84% observed a single time. Sequencing used non-adjacent lung tissue. These receptors were obtained from a human donor with non-small cell lung cancer.

The chain has TRBV6-1 and TRBJ2-7; 8 nucleotides align to TRBD2. The V segment lost 1 base and the J segment 5 bases; nucleotides outside the gene matches: 7. This CDR3 is built from 15 residues. Germline CDR1 MNHNS, CDR2 SASEGT. The DNA of the CDR3 is TGTGCCAGCAGTGAAGAGGCGGGGGGAAGCGACGAGCAGTACTTC. It translates to CASSEEAGGSDEQYF.

This chain connects TRBV11-2 to TRBJ2-5, with 11 bases identical to TRBD2. Trimming took 5 bases from V and 0 from J; bases not matched to a gene: 8. The CDR3 has 17 amino acids. Germline loops: CDR1 SGHAT, CDR2 FQNNGV. Here the CDR3 reads CASSRPGLAAHQETQYF. The CDR3 DNA reads as TGTGCCAGCAGCCGTCCGGGACTAGCGGCCCACCAAGAGACCCAGTACTTC.

The CDR3 here is CASSNHEGTRADEQYF. CDR3 sequence (DNA): TGTGCCAGCAGCAATCACGAGGGGACCCGGGCAGACGAGCAGTACTTC. The chain carries TRBV21-1 and TRBJ2-7. TRBV21-1 is described as a pseudogene. This CDR3 comprises 16 residues.

This chain links TRBV5-4 with TRBJ2-7; D gene uncertain. The V and J ends lost 2 bases and 3 bases respectively, with 15 bases between them. The CDR3 length is 15 residues. CDR1 SGHNT and CDR2 YYREEE come from the germline V gene (reference sequence). The CDR3 DNA reads TGTGCCAGCAGCTTATTCACGGCAAAGGGCTACGAGCAGTACTTC. Translated, it gives CASSLFTAKGYEQYF. The variable domain in full, completed from reference TRBV5-4 and TRBJ2-7, reads ETGVTQSPTHLIKTRGQQVTLRCSSQSGHNTVSWYQQALGQGPQFIFQYYREEENGRGNFPPRFSGLQFPNYSSELNVNALELDDSALYLCASSLFTAKGYEQYFGPGTRLTVT.

The chain joins TRBV7-5 to TRBJ2-7; the listed D gene, TRBD2, was not tested against the DNA. TRBV7-5 is a listed pseudogene. This CDR3 spans 16 amino acids. The CDR3, as DNA: TGTGCCAGAAGCTTAGCAGGCGGGGGGCCTGCCTACGAGCAGTACTTC. It specifies CARSLAGGGPAYEQYF.

V and J are TRBV30 and TRBJ1-5; perhaps TRBD1 as D (5 bases). The CDR3 is 16 residues long. The germline V gene encodes CDR1 GTSNPN and CDR2 SVGIG (reference sequence). The V end was cut by 0 bases, the J end by 2 bases, with 14 bases between. CDR3 region: CAWSVRAGRGNQPQHF. The CDR3 DNA is TGTGCCTGGAGTGTACGGGCAGGGAGAGGCAATCAGCCCCAGCATTTT.

This clone is labeled as hyperexpanded. The CDR3 DNA reads TGTGCCAGCAGCGTCTCCCCGAAGTTGAGTCCCTATGGCTACACCTTC. Protein sequence: CASSVSPKLSPYGYTF. V gene TRBV9 combines with J gene TRBJ1-2, with D unresolved. The CDR3 covers 16 residues. Germline V lookup: CDR1 SGDLS, CDR2 YYNGEE. V dropped 2 bases and J dropped 4 bases, with 18 bases sitting between them.

The chain's CDR3 is CASRVDRVTNNEQFF. CDR3 DNA sequence: TGTGCCAGCAGGGTCGACAGGGTAACCAACAATGAGCAGTTCTTC. The chain is built from TRBV7-2 and TRBJ2-1, with 7 nucleotides matching TRBD1. CDR3 length equals 15 residues. Germline values: CDR1 SGHTA, CDR2 FQGNSA. The V segment lost 6 bases and the J segment 5 bases; nucleotides outside the gene matches: 10. Looking up the rest from reference TRBV7-2 and TRBJ2-1 gives the full variable domain: GAGVSQSPSNKVTEKGKDVELRCDPISGHTALYWYRQSLGQGLEFLIYFQGNSAPDKSGLPSDRFSAERTGGSVSTLTIQRTQQEDSAVYLCASRVDRVTNNEQFFGPGTRLTVL.

The chain uses TRBV28 and TRBJ2-2; TRBD2 agrees at 10 bases. This CDR3 is 15 amino acids long. CDR1 MDHEN and CDR2 SYDVKM come from the germline V gene. V lost 0 bases and J lost 5; bases outside the gene matches: 0. CDR3 nucleotides: TGTGCCAGCAGTTTATGGACTAGCGGGACCGGGGAGCTGTTTTTT. It specifies CASSLWTSGTGELFF.

The chain links TRBV19 to TRBJ1-2, with D unclear. V was trimmed by 3 bases and J by 8 bases, leaving 7 bases between them. This CDR3 is built from 11 residues. Germline CDR1 is LNHDA and CDR2 is SQIVND (reference sequence). The CDR3 is CASSIRSGYTF. CDR3 nucleotides: TGTGCCAGTAGTATCAGAAGCGGCTACACCTTC.

This clone was counted between two and nine times. This rearrangement joins TRBV4-2 to TRBJ1-2; D uncertain. The germline V gene has CDR1 LGHNA and CDR2 YNFKEQ. Trimming removed 0 bases at V and 4 bases at J, with 12 bases between. The CDR3 contains 15 residues. This CDR3 is CASSQDGGRTYGYTF. The CDR3 DNA is TGTGCCAGCAGCCAAGATGGAGGACGCACCTATGGCTACACCTTC.

The chain uses TRBV15 and TRBJ1-6, with no clear D. The CDR3 has 17 residues. The germline V gene encodes CDR1 LNHNV and CDR2 YYDKDF (reference sequence). V dropped 1 base and J dropped 0 bases, with 10 bases sitting between them. Here the CDR3 DNA reads TGTGCCACCAGCAGAGTTCCAGGAAGCTCCTATAATTCACCCCTCCACTTT. It specifies CATSRVPGSSYNSPLHF.

This chain joins TRBV5-1 and TRBJ1-6; 9 bases are a match to TRBD1. CDR3 size: 17 residues. J was trimmed by 5 bases and V by 4 bases; bases with no gene match: 10. Germline V gene lookup returns CDR1 SGHRS and CDR2 YFSETQ. CDR3 sequence: CASSLRQGGYDNSPLHF. In DNA, the CDR3 is TGCGCCAGCAGCCTCCGACAGGGGGGCTACGATAATTCACCCCTCCACTTT.

The chain links TRBV7-9 to TRBJ2-5, with 7 bases matching TRBD2. The CDR3 has 14 residues. Germline CDR1 and CDR2: SEHNR and FQNEAQ (reference sequence). The ends lost 5 bases at V and 9 bases at J; junction bases unmatched: 12. The CDR3 here is CASSRGEGRGAQYF. CDR3 nucleotides: TGTGCCAGCAGCCGAGGGGAGGGCCGGGGGGCCCAGTACTTC.

The chain links TRBV6-5 to TRBJ2-7; D perhaps matches TRBD2 (6 bases). V lost 6 bases and J 4 bases, leaving 16 bases between the germline ends. Germline V gene data show CDR1 as MNHEY and CDR2 as SVGAGI. The CDR3 is 14 residues long. The CDR3 sequence is CASRRDGSWYEQYF. The CDR3 DNA sequence: TGTGCCAGCAGAAGAGACGGGAGTTGGTACGAGCAGTACTTC.

The chain links TRBV28 to TRBJ2-1; D possibly corresponds to TRBD1 (6 bases). Trimming cost V 4 bases and J 10 bases, with 11 bases left between them. Looked up from germline, CDR1 is MDHEN and CDR2 is SYDVKM. This CDR3 has 12 residues. Here the CDR3 reads CASSWDGQEQFF. CDR3 DNA: TGTGCCAGCAGTTGGGACGGACAGGAGCAGTTCTTC.